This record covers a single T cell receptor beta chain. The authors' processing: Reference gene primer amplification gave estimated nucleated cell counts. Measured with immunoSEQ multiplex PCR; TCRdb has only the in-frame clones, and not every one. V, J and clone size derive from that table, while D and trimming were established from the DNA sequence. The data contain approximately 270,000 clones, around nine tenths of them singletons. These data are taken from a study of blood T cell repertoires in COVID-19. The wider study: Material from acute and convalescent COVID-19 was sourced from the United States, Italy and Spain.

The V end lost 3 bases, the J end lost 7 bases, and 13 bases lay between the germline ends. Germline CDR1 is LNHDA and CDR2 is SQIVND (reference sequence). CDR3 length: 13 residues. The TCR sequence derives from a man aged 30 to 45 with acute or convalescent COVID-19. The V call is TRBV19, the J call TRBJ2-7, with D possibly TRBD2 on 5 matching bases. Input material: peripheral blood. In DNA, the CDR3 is TGTGCCAGTAGTATGAGGTTCCCGGGGGAGCAGTACTTC. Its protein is CASSMRFPGEQYF.